This T cell receptor (beta chain) emerged from a study of human T cells and chemical hapten exposure. Overall study context: Weekly diphenylcyclopropenone doses were given to patients' scalps across the approximately 25-week study.

This sample's time point: patch test 2, 6 weeks after DPC sensitization. Described treatment: therapeutic diphenylcyclopropenone sensitization with weekly scalp DPC. Patients had alopecia, were aged 18 to 70, and were not pregnant. TCRdb used MiXCR to reprocess the RACE reads, holding one entry per CDR3 protein. The repertoire has a few hundred thousand distinct CDR3 sequences, about 6% of them found once; the top ten carry about 6%. Trimming shortened V by 3 bases and J by 8 bases, and 14 bases separated the two germline ends. The CDR3 sequence is 14 residues long. The sample holds many counts of this clonotype.

The sequence was collected from a woman under 30 with alopecia areata. Some clones in this sample may be carry-over from other donors' samples. Source: whole blood, taken in connection with sensitization to the hapten diphenylcyclopropenone (DPC). The V gene is TRBV12-3 or TRBV12-4, the J gene TRBJ2-4; perhaps D is TRBD1 or TRBD2 (6 bases each). In nucleotides, the CDR3 is TGTGCCAGCAGTTTTACCGGGGGCAGAGACATTCAGTACTTC. This encodes CASSFTGGRDIQYF.